Shown below are 24 T cell receptor beta chains from a single sample sequenced in a study of post-analysis software for immune sequencing data. Study conclusions and caveats: Four to six TRBV segments (TRBV5-6, TRBV5-1 and TRBV20-1 among them) occurred more frequently in patients than in controls.

These receptors have no identified antigens. Included in the TCR beta cDNA libraries were unique molecular identifiers. TCRdb re-called the PCR reads with MiXCR, one entry per CDR3 protein. The profile shows 750,000 to 900,000 distinct CDR3 sequences, under 60% of them singletons. Sequencing was done on a sample of blood. The receptors shown here come from a girl aged 10 to 17 with multiple sclerosis.

This clonotype turned up a few times. The J gene is TRBJ1-2, the V gene TRBV7-2, with TRBD1 identical over 8 bases. Looked up from germline, CDR1 is SGHTA and CDR2 is FQGNSA. The V and J ends lost 4 bases and 2 bases, in that order; junction bases with no gene match: 3. The CDR3 loop spans 14 amino acids. This CDR3 reads CASSYRQGNYGYTF. The CDR3 region has the DNA TGTGCCAGCAGCTACCGACAGGGGAACTATGGCTACACCTTC. Supplemented by reference TRBV7-2 and TRBJ1-2, the full variable domain reads GAGVSQSPSNKVTEKGKDVELRCDPISGHTALYWYRQSLGQGLEFLIYFQGNSAPDKSGLPSDRFSAERTGGSVSTLTIQRTQQEDSAVYLCASSYRQGNYGYTFGSGTRLTVV.

In this sample, this clonotype turned up a few times. The chain joins TRBV7-9 to TRBJ2-7; D is uncertain. Germline V gene lookup returns CDR1 SEHNR and CDR2 FQNEAQ (reference sequence). V was pared by 0 bases and J by 5 bases, with 8 bases between. The CDR3 length is 13 residues. CDR3 sequence: CASSLAGTHEQYF. The CDR3 nucleotides read TGTGCCAGCAGCTTAGCGGGAACCCACGAGCAGTACTTC.

This clonotype was counted a few times. The chain is built from TRBV10-3 and TRBJ2-7; D is unresolved. The V and J ends lost 0 bases and 4 bases respectively, with 4 bases between them. This CDR3 is 12 amino acids long. The germline V gene has CDR1 ENHRY and CDR2 SYGVKD. The CDR3 DNA is TGTGCCATCAGTGAGTCAACTTACGAGCAGTACTTC. It codes for CAISESTYEQYF.

This clonotype was observed a handful of times. V usage is TRBV25-1 and J usage is TRBJ2-5, with D unclear. The J call may be wrong; the DNA end is better matched by TRBJ2-7. Germline V CDR1 and CDR2: MGHDK, SYGVNS. The CDR3 length is 13 residues. The DNA for the CDR3 is TGTGCCAGCAGTGAATCCCCATACAACGAGCAGTACTTC. Residues: CASSESPYNEQYF.

Only a few counts were recorded for this clonotype. The chain recombines TRBV28 with TRBJ2-1; 9 positions match TRBD1. Germline V CDR1 and CDR2: MDHEN, SYDVKM. The J segment lost 7 bases and the V segment lost 8 bases, leaving 21 bases of the junction unmatched. CDR3 length equals 18 residues. CDR3 residues: CASGLKLGGTGIRNEQFF. The CDR3 nucleotides are TGTGCCAGCGGCTTGAAATTAGGAGGGACAGGGATACGGAATGAGCAGTTCTTC.

This clonotype was seen a few times. This rearrangement joins TRBV15 to TRBJ2-4; perhaps TRBD1 as D (6 bases). There are 16 residues in the CDR3. Germline V gene lookup returns CDR1 LNHNV and CDR2 YYDKDF (reference sequence). V lost 6 bases and J lost 3, with 18 bases in between. CDR3 nucleotides: TGTGCCACCAGATCCACGTGGGGGCCGGGCAAAAACATTCAGTACTTC. Residues: CATRSTWGPGKNIQYF.

This clonotype was counted a few times. The chain employs TRBV6-1 and TRBJ2-5, with TRBD1 as a possible D gene (6 bases). The DNA end lines up better with TRBJ2-7; the J call may be wrong. The CDR3 totals 13 residues. Germline assignment: CDR1 MNHNS and CDR2 SASEGT. The CDR3 coding sequence is TGTGCCAGCAGCCAACGGGACAACTACGAGCAGTACTTC. Translation gives CASSQRDNYEQYF.

CDR3 DNA sequence: TGCAGCGTCCAGGGGGCTGGGGTGGGCAAAAACATTCAGTACTTC. This codes for CSVQGAGVGKNIQYF. The gene calls are TRBV29-1 and TRBJ2-4, with 8 bases matching TRBD1. Trimming at V came to 6 bases and at J to 3 bases, leaving 10 bases not matched to a gene. The CDR3 covers 15 residues. Per germline, CDR1 SQVTM and CDR2 ANQGSEA. Based on the CDR3 plus reference TRBV29-1 and TRBJ2-4, the full variable domain is SAVISQKPSRDICQRGTSLTIQCQVDSQVTMMFWYRQQPGQSLTLIATANQGSEATYESGFVIDKFPISRPNLTFSTLTVSNMSPEDSSIYLCSVQGAGVGKNIQYFGAGTRLSVL.

The genes are TRBV28 and TRBJ2-7, with unresolved D. V lost 3 bases to trimming and J lost 2 bases, with 11 bases between them. This CDR3 is built from 14 residues. Germline V CDR1 and CDR2: MDHEN, SYDVKM. The CDR3 DNA sequence: TGTGCCAGCAGTTTCGGCCCCGCTCCCTACGAGCAGTACTTC. Amino acid sequence: CASSFGPAPYEQYF.

This clonotype was detected a few times. This chain joins TRBV7-9 and TRBJ2-4; D gene ambiguous. The last part of the DNA fits TRBJ2-5 better; the J call may be wrong. The CDR3 runs 15 residues. Germline CDR1 and CDR2: SEHNR and FQNEAQ (reference sequence). The chain's CDR3 is CASSAPGRIQETQYF. CDR3 nucleotide sequence: TGTGCCAGCAGCGCCCCAGGACGAATCCAAGAGACCCAGTACTTC.

Concerning this clonotype: This may stem from a read error, because a much larger clone lies one nucleotide away. The chain carries TRBV18 and TRBJ2-2; a possible D gene is TRBD1 (6 bases). CDR1 and CDR2 from the germline V gene are KGHSH and LQKENI. This CDR3 is 16 amino acids long. The CDR3 spells CASSPLAGANTRELFF. The CDR3, as DNA: TGTGCCAGCTCACCCCTGGCAGGGGCGAACACCAGGGAGCTGTTTTTT.

The rearrangement links TRBV20-1 to TRBJ2-2; no clear D gene. Germline assignment: CDR1 DFQATT and CDR2 SNEGSKA (reference sequence). The CDR3 consists of 14 residues. The V gene lost 6 bases and the J gene lost 2 bases, with 13 bases spanning the gap. The CDR3 region is CSAWTDFNTGELFF. DNA for the CDR3: TGCAGTGCCTGGACGGATTTTAACACCGGGGAGCTGTTTTTT.

The chain employs TRBV20-1 and TRBJ2-1, with TRBD1 matching over 11 bases. Germline assignment: CDR1 DFQATT and CDR2 SNEGSKA (reference sequence). The CDR3 runs 14 residues. After removal of 6 bases from V and 2 bases from J, the junction contained 3 bases not matched to a gene. CDR3 sequence (DNA): TGCAGTGCAATGGGACAGGGGGCCTACAATGAGCAGTTCTTC. It encodes CSAMGQGAYNEQFF.

This clonotype was detected only once. The chain uses TRBV11-2 and TRBJ2-1; D uncertain. The germline gives CDR1 SGHAT, CDR2 FQNNGV. The CDR3 contains 15 residues. The V end was cut by 6 bases, the J end by 4 bases, with 16 bases between. The DNA for the CDR3 is TGTGCCAGCAGTCTCCTCGGCAGCACATACAATGAGCAGTTCTTC. It yields the protein CASSLLGSTYNEQFF.

The V gene is TRBV20-1, the J gene TRBJ2-5, with D perhaps TRBD1 or TRBD2 (5 bases each). The CDR3 length is 15 residues. The V gene's germline CDR1 is DFQATT and CDR2 SNEGSKA (reference sequence). Trimming stripped 0 bases from V and 2 bases from J, with 13 bases between. The CDR3 sequence is CSARDDWGPQETQYF. The CDR3 nucleotides are TGCAGTGCTAGAGACGACTGGGGACCGCAAGAGACCCAGTACTTC.

The chain employs TRBV6-5 and TRBJ2-7; 8 bases agree with TRBD1. In germline, CDR1 is MNHEY, CDR2 SVGAGI. J gave up 0 bases and V 6 bases, and 7 bases lay outside the gene matches. The CDR3 has 15 amino acids. CDR3 coding DNA: TGTGCCAGCAGCCCCTCCCAGGGGGCCTCCTACGAGCAGTACTTC. It codes for CASSPSQGASYEQYF.

This clonotype was counted a few times. The chain is built from TRBV6-6 and TRBJ2-1, with 16 bases matching TRBD2. Germline CDR1 is MNHNY and CDR2 is SVGAGI (reference sequence). This CDR3 is built from 17 residues. J gave up 7 bases and V 6 bases, and 9 bases lay outside the gene matches. In DNA, the CDR3 is TGTGCCAGCAGCCCTCCGGGACTAGCGGGAGGGGGTAATGAGCAGTTCTTC. Protein sequence: CASSPPGLAGGGNEQFF.

This clonotype was picked up a small number of times. This chain links TRBV27 with TRBJ2-5; maybe TRBD2 (5 bases). The CDR3 runs 14 residues. Trimming cost V 5 bases and J 5 bases, with 15 bases left between them. From germline, CDR1 is MNHEY and CDR2 SMNVEV (reference sequence). The CDR3 is CASSGRGGGETQYF. CDR3 bases: TGTGCCAGCAGTGGCAGAGGTGGCGGGGAGACCCAGTACTTC.

The chain couples TRBV20-1 to TRBJ2-5; the D gene is possibly TRBD2 (6 bases). The J call is uncertain, as TRBJ2-7 better fits the DNA end. Germline CDR1 DFQATT, CDR2 SNEGSKA (reference sequence). This CDR3 has 13 amino acids. The CDR3 bases are TGCAGTGCTGTGGACTACTTCTCCTACGAGCAGTACTTC. Its translation is CSAVDYFSYEQYF.

V and J are TRBV12-3 or TRBV12-4 and TRBJ2-4; 11 bases agree with TRBD1. The V and J ends lost 7 bases and 13 bases, in that order; junction bases with no gene match: 15. This CDR3 region has 15 residues. The CDR3 loop reads CASTNVGQGAGEQYF. CDR3 coding DNA: TGTGCCAGCACCAACGTAGGACAGGGGGCGGGTGAGCAGTACTTC.

This clonotype was found a few times. The chain joins TRBV12-3 or TRBV12-4 to TRBJ2-4; 7 bases map to TRBD1. The DNA end is a closer match to TRBJ2-7, so the J assignment may be wrong. This CDR3 spans 16 amino acids. CDR3 DNA sequence: TGTGCCAGCAGTGGCGACAGGGCAAAAGAAGGATCCGAGCAGTACTTC. Protein sequence: CASSGDRAKEGSEQYF.

The rearrangement links TRBV13 to TRBJ1-2, with 11 positions matching TRBD1. Germline V gene sequence: CDR1 PRHDT, CDR2 FYEKMQ (reference sequence). Trimming cost V 4 bases and J 0 bases; bases outside gene matches: 1. This CDR3 has 15 residues. The CDR3 loop reads CASSWGQGANYGYTF. The DNA of the CDR3 is TGTGCCAGCAGCTGGGGACAGGGGGCTAACTATGGCTACACCTTC.

In its sample, this clonotype was seen a few times. This sequence joins TRBV15 and TRBJ2-7; 7 bases line up with TRBD2. CDR1 and CDR2 from the germline V gene are LNHNV and YYDKDF (reference sequence). The CDR3 extends over 15 amino acids. With V trimmed by 0 bases and J by 0 bases, 2 bases remained unmatched. The CDR3 region is CATSREAGDSYEQYF. The CDR3 nucleotides read TGTGCCACCAGCAGAGAGGCGGGGGACTCCTACGAGCAGTACTTC.

The rearrangement joins TRBV28 to TRBJ2-1; possibly TRBD2 for D (8 bases). CDR1 is MDHEN and CDR2 is SYDVKM in the germline V gene. The CDR3 extends over 11 amino acids. V dropped 10 bases and J dropped 12 bases, with 16 bases sitting between them. CDR3 sequence: CATLGRGRQFF. In nucleotides, the CDR3 is TGTGCCACCCTCGGGAGGGGGCGGCAGTTCTTC.